Given below is one TCR beta chain in context. The table lists this clone with a count of one. The antigen this receptor binds is unknown. No much larger clonotype is one base removed from it; base qualities were not supplied. In Seattle, one collaborating source enrolled patients while the infection was active and tracked those patients longitudinally over the course of disease. Each collaborating institution followed its own protocols to collect whole blood in K2EDTA tubes. For TCRbeta analysis, collaborator samples were shipped as frozen whole blood, as isolated PBMCs, or as DNA extracted from either sample type. The data are from a study of blood T cell repertoires in COVID-19 (dated by TCRdb to 2018 to 2021). Context from the whole study: Samples from collaborators originated in the United States, Italy and Spain and spanned both the acute and convalescent phases of COVID-19. The sample metadata nearly always contained a de-identified subject ID, COVID-19 status, age in years and sex. Samples were obtained from the ongoing ImmuneRACE study (first 160 participants) and from roughly 1,300 subjects provided by 6 global collaborators. A freely available public database, intended as a resource for researchers studying the immune response to SARS-CoV-2, is where the repertoires were released. Where HLA class I and class II types were available, the types were taken from metadata supplied by the sample provider, not from assay-based typing. The prospective study material was composed of cDNA or gDNA derived from T cells, B-cell-depleted T cells, or PBMCs. The dataset comprised deeply sampled blood TCRbeta repertoires from subjects exposed to, actively infected with, or recovered from COVID-19. What the work shows at the level of the full study, not this receptor alone: Clinical and demographic metadata were provided uncurated, with the amount varying by source and participant.

The immunoSEQ Assay, a bias-controlled multiplex PCR, was used to amplify TCRbeta CDR3 regions from genomic DNA. The original methods were these. The number of nucleated cells in each sample was estimated from the amplification of reference gene primers within the assay. To quantify the absolute abundance of each unique TCRbeta CDR3 rearrangement, sequence reads were collapsed and filtered. Productive Simpson clonality was computed per sample as the square root of Simpson's diversity index over productive rearrangements. What TCRdb holds here is the immuneACCESS table cut down to in-frame rearrangements. Part of the clones is not present; checked against another copy, under half of the missing clones reflect an unresolved V gene, and the others are unexplained. The V and J calls and the clone size are those of that table, but D and trimming were determined from the DNA. For this sample there are around 200,000 clones; roughly 84% appear just once. 18% of the sample lies in the top ten.

As encoded in the germline V gene, CDR1 is SGHAT while CDR2 is FQNNGV. The CDR3 sequence holds 13 residues, the cysteine and phenylalanine included. This entry keeps only the CDR3 DNA: 39 bases, framed from base 1. V loses 3 bases of germline sequence and J loses 5 bases, and the interval between the two ends is 10 bases. Sequencing was performed on peripheral blood. The source is a person between 65 and 79 years old with COVID-19, enrolled during active disease. The rearranged segments are TRBV11-2 and TRBJ2-5, with the identity of the D gene unclear. The sequence in DNA is TGTGCCAGCAGCTTTAACAGTTGGGAGACCCAGTACTTC. Its coded protein is CASSFNSWETQYF.